This entry lists 18 T cell receptor beta chains sequenced from one sample in a study of T cell repertoires in cytomegalovirus infection. For these receptors, no antigen is known. TCRdb re-derived calls from the reads in MiXCR, one entry per CDR3 protein. Of approximately 730,000 distinct CDR3 sequences detected, 25% to 35% appear once; the ten largest clones hold around 13%. The material sequenced was cultured CD8+ T cells from PBMCs, taken from culture after CMV antigen stimulation. The receptor set was obtained from a human donor in good health (CMV status not recorded). Some clones in this sample may be carry-over from other donors' samples.

This clonotype was counted many times. The genes are TRBV7-8 and TRBJ2-7; D not resolved. The CDR3 has 14 residues. V gave up 4 bases and J gave up 0 bases, with 10 bases separating them. The V gene's germline CDR1 is SGHVS and CDR2 FQNEAQ. In nucleotides, the CDR3 is TGTGCCAGCAGCTCGGTCGGGTTCTCCTACGAGCAGTACGTC. It translates to CASSSVGFSYEQYV.

The table lists this clonotype with a few counts. The rearrangement joins TRBV19 to TRBJ1-2, with TRBD1 matching 8 bases. This CDR3 has 13 amino acids. V shed 8 bases, J shed 2 bases, and the junction held 4 bases outside the gene matches. CDR1 and CDR2 (germline): LNHDA, SQIVND (reference sequence). The CDR3 DNA is TGTGCCAGTCGGACAGGGTTGAACTATGGCTACACCTTC. Its translation: CASRTGLNYGYTF.

In this sample, this clonotype turned up a few times. The genes are TRBV2 and TRBJ1-4; a weak D match, TRBD1 (5 bases). CDR3 length: 17 residues. Germline V gene lookup returns CDR1 SNHLY and CDR2 FYNNEI. Trimming took 6 bases from V and 8 from J, leaving 25 bases between them. The CDR3 nucleotides read TGTGCCAGCAGAGGATCCTTGAATGGGGGGACGCGGGAAAAACTGTTTTTT. Translation: CASRGSLNGGTREKLFF.

The chain joins TRBV7-6 to TRBJ2-5, with 9 nucleotides matching TRBD2. Germline loops: CDR1 SGHVS, CDR2 FNYEAQ. The CDR3 length is 14 residues. V was pared by 4 bases and J by 5 bases, with 5 bases of the junction left unmatched. The CDR3 DNA is TGTGCCAGCAGCTCCAGCGGGGGGCACGAGACCCAGTACTTC. Translated: CASSSSGGHETQYF.

The chain couples TRBV7-9 to TRBJ1-2; D gene ambiguous. This CDR3 contains 14 residues. The V end was cut by 2 bases, the J end by 6 bases, with 13 bases between. CDR1 and CDR2 (germline): SEHNR, FQNEAQ (reference sequence). For the CDR3, the DNA is TGTGCCAGCAGCTTAACGGCCTCCTACCATGGCTACACCTTC. It specifies CASSLTASYHGYTF. Using reference TRBV7-9 and TRBJ1-2 for the parts outside the CDR3, the full variable domain is DTGVSQNPRHKITKRGQNVTFRCDPISEHNRLYWYRQTLGQGPEFLTYFQNEAQLEKSRLLSDRFSAERPKGSFSTLEIQRTEQGDSAMYLCASSLTASYHGYTFGSGTRLTVV.

Only a few counts were recorded for this clonotype. The chain couples TRBV4-1 to TRBJ1-6; D is unresolved. The CDR3 runs 15 residues. The V and J ends lost 3 bases and 9 bases respectively, with 15 bases between them. CDR1 and CDR2 from the germline V gene are MGHRA and YSYEKL. CDR3 residues: CASSHVPADISPLHF. The CDR3 DNA sequence: TGCGCCAGCAGCCACGTTCCGGCAGACATTTCACCCCTCCACTTT.

The chain employs TRBV4-1 and TRBJ1-4; TRBD1 might be the D (5 bases). Germline V gene sequence: CDR1 MGHRA, CDR2 YSYEKL. With 1 base removed from V and 7 bases from J, the gap between germline ends came to 10 bases. The CDR3 spans 14 residues. The CDR3 here is CASSQAGTAEKLFF. The CDR3 DNA follows: TGCGCCAGCAGCCAAGCAGGGACTGCTGAAAAACTGTTTTTT.

This chain connects TRBV6-5 to TRBJ2-3; 10 bases fit TRBD1. The CDR3 contains 18 residues. Germline V CDR1 and CDR2: MNHEY, SVGAGI. The trim removed 0 bases at V and 6 bases at J, leaving 12 bases unmatched. The CDR3 here is CASSYSISLDRGTDTQYF. As DNA, the CDR3 is TGTGCCAGCAGTTACTCTATATCATTGGACAGGGGGACCGATACGCAGTATTTT.

This clonotype occurred a few times. The V call is TRBV29-1, the J call TRBJ2-4; weak D call: TRBD1 (7 bases). V was trimmed by 6 bases and J by 7 bases, leaving 16 bases between them. CDR1 and CDR2 from the germline V gene are SQVTM and ANQGSEA. The CDR3 contains 13 residues. CDR3 region: CSVDPTGRNIQYF. Here the CDR3 DNA reads TGCAGCGTAGATCCGACAGGGAGGAACATTCAGTACTTC.

This clonotype occurred a few times. The genes are TRBV5-4 and TRBJ2-3; TRBD2 agrees at 8 bases. The CDR3 consists of 16 residues. The V gene end was trimmed by 0 bases and the J gene end by 3 bases; junction bases not matched to a gene: 6. Germline-derived CDR1 and CDR2 are SGHNT and YYREEE (reference sequence). This CDR3 reads CASSLGRGGQTDTQYF. The CDR3 region has the DNA TGTGCCAGCAGCTTGGGTCGGGGGGGCCAGACAGATACGCAGTATTTT.

The chain couples TRBV27 to TRBJ2-7, with 10 bases identical to TRBD1. Germline CDR1 MNHEY, CDR2 SMNVEV (reference sequence). After removal of 5 bases from V and 2 bases from J, the junction contained 6 bases not matched to a gene. The CDR3 runs to 15 residues. CDR3: CASSPRQGATYEQYV. For the CDR3, the DNA is TGTGCCAGCAGTCCCAGACAGGGGGCCACCTACGAGCAGTACGTC.

To note about this clonotype: This clone may be a read error of a much larger clone one base away. The chain joins TRBV6-6 to TRBJ2-3; perhaps TRBD2 as D (5 bases). This CDR3 region has 13 residues. V was cut by 6 bases and J by 1 base, with 8 bases left in between. Germline V gene data show CDR1 as MNHNY and CDR2 as SVGAGI (reference sequence). The CDR3 is CASSWTRTDTQYF. CDR3 coding DNA: TGTGCCAGCAGCTGGACTCGCACAGATACGCAGTATTTT.

V gene TRBV6-1 combines with J gene TRBJ1-5, with D unclear. This CDR3 region has 15 residues. Germline loops: CDR1 MNHNS, CDR2 SASEGT. V gave up 2 bases and J gave up 0 bases, with 8 bases separating them. CDR3 in DNA: TGTGCCAGCAGTGAATGGAGATTTAGCAATCAGCCCCAGCATTTT. This encodes CASSEWRFSNQPQHF.

This clonotype was found a few times. The gene calls are TRBV7-3 and TRBJ2-3, with 14 bases aligning to TRBD2. In germline, CDR1 is SGHTA, CDR2 FQGTGA. The CDR3 extends over 18 amino acids. The ends lost 0 bases at V and 2 bases at J; junction bases unmatched: 4. The DNA of the CDR3 is TGTGCCAGCAGCTTAACGTTGACTAGCGGGGGGGACACAGATACGCAGTATTTT. This sequence encodes CASSLTLTSGGDTDTQYF.

The chain links TRBV2 to TRBJ2-1; 9 bases are shared with TRBD2. The CDR3 runs 17 residues. After removal of 3 bases from V and 6 bases from J, the junction contained 12 bases not matched to a gene. Germline CDR1 and CDR2: SNHLY and FYNNEI. Here the CDR3 reads CASSDGPGTSTRNEQFF. The DNA for the CDR3 is TGTGCCAGCAGTGACGGTCCCGGGACTAGCACCCGCAATGAGCAGTTCTTC.

V gene TRBV7-9 combines with J gene TRBJ2-3; 8 bases are shared with TRBD1. V shed 3 bases and J 4 bases; nucleotides not matched to a gene: 9. This CDR3 region has 16 residues. CDR1 and CDR2 (germline): SEHNR, FQNEAQ (reference sequence). The CDR3: CASSFAETGEADTQYF. CDR3 sequence (DNA): TGTGCCAGCAGCTTCGCGGAGACAGGGGAGGCAGATACGCAGTATTTT.

The table lists this clonotype with a few counts. This chain joins TRBV6-6 and TRBJ2-7, with unresolved D. This CDR3 spans 14 amino acids. Trimming pared 2 bases from V and 7 bases from J, leaving 15 bases between. CDR1 and CDR2 from the germline V gene are MNHNY and SVGAGI (reference sequence). The CDR3 loop is CASSYTNTLGEQYV. DNA for the CDR3: TGTGCCAGCAGTTACACAAACACCTTGGGTGAGCAGTACGTC.

The chain recombines TRBV6-8 with TRBJ1-5, with D perhaps matching TRBD1 (6 bases). Germline CDR1 and CDR2: MNHGY and SAAAGT. V lost 7 bases and J lost 3, with 19 bases in between. The CDR3 covers 16 residues. DNA for the CDR3: TGTGCCAGCACCACGGGGGGGACAAAATTCAATCAGCCCCAGCATTTT. Its translation: CASTTGGTKFNQPQHF.